What follows are 10 T cell receptor beta chains derived from one specimen sequenced in a study of blood T cell repertoires in COVID-19. Repertoires were generated with immunoSEQ multiplex PCR, while TCRdb's copy carries only in-frame clones and drops some. The sample lists 50,000 to 80,000 clones, just over 85% occurring once. What was sequenced was peripheral blood. The receptors were gathered from a man aged 45-65 years with active COVID-19.

The chain uses TRBV11-2 and TRBJ2-3; D is uncertain. The length of the CDR3 is 13 residues. Between the trimmed V and J ends, which lost 4 bases and 4 bases, there was a span of 9 bases. The germline CDR1 and CDR2 sequences are SGHAT and FQNNGV. CDR3 nucleotides: TGTGCCAGCAGCTCTAATTCCCCAGATACGCAGTATTTT. This codes for CASSSNSPDTQYF.

J is TRBJ1-4 and V is TRBV3-1 (or the pseudogene TRBV3-2), with 10 bases that match TRBD1. The CDR3 contains 17 residues. The germline CDR1 and CDR2 sequences are LGHDT and YNNKEL (reference sequence). The ends lost 4 bases at V and 7 bases at J; junction bases unmatched: 12. The CDR3 sequence: CASSRMDRGGTGEKLFF. The CDR3 nucleotides are TGTGCCAGCAGCCGAATGGACAGGGGGGGAACGGGTGAAAAACTGTTTTTT.

This clone turned up a few times. The chain joins TRBV28 to TRBJ2-7, with D perhaps TRBD2 (6 bases). V was cut by 4 bases and J by 0 bases, with 25 bases left in between. Germline V lookup: CDR1 MDHEN, CDR2 SYDVKM. The CDR3 length is 19 residues. The CDR3 sequence is CASSSPPGFKAGSSYEQYV. The CDR3 nucleotides are TGTGCCAGCAGTTCCCCCCCAGGGTTTAAAGCGGGTTCCTCCTACGAGCAGTACGTC.

CDR3 in DNA: TGTGCCAGCAGCAAGGGGGAGGGATCTGGGGCCAACGTCCTGACTTTC. It is translated as CASSKGEGSGANVLTF. V gene TRBV7-8 combines with J gene TRBJ2-6; D might be TRBD2 (7 bases). Germline V gene lookup returns CDR1 SGHVS and CDR2 FQNEAQ. V lost 5 bases and J 1 base, leaving 12 bases between the germline ends. CDR3 length: 16 residues.

The chain carries TRBV5-1 and TRBJ2-1; possibly TRBD1 for D (6 bases). The germline gives CDR1 SGHRS, CDR2 YFSETQ. The CDR3 covers 13 residues. Trimming took 2 bases from V and 5 from J, leaving 8 bases between them. CDR3 nucleotide sequence: TGCGCCAGCAGCTTAGACAGGAACAATGAGCAGTTCTTC. Protein product: CASSLDRNNEQFF.

The chain combines TRBV19 with TRBJ2-3; 8 bases fit TRBD1. Germline V lookup: CDR1 LNHDA, CDR2 SQIVND (reference sequence). This CDR3 is built from 15 residues. V was clipped by 9 bases and J by 0 bases; unmatched bases: 8. The CDR3 here is CASGAGGLSTDTQYF. CDR3 sequence (DNA): TGTGCCAGCGGCGCAGGGGGCTTAAGCACAGATACGCAGTATTTT.

CDR3: CASSLGIAGTSGTNEQFF. CDR3 sequence (DNA): TGTGCCAGCAGCTTAGGTATAGCCGGGACTAGCGGAACCAATGAGCAGTTCTTC. The chain couples TRBV7-9 to TRBJ2-1, with 11 bases lining up with TRBD2. Trimming cost V 1 base and J 6 bases; bases outside gene matches: 11. Germline lookup yields CDR1 SEHNR and CDR2 FQNEAQ (reference sequence). The CDR3 consists of 18 residues.

The chain is built from TRBV19 and TRBJ1-2, with 8 bases aligning to TRBD1. The CDR3 loop spans 14 amino acids. V was pared by 8 bases and J by 4 bases, with 9 bases of the junction left unmatched. Germline V CDR1 and CDR2: LNHDA, SQIVND (reference sequence). The DNA for the CDR3 is TGTGCCAGTGGGGGAGACAGGGGAATCTATGGCTACACCTTC. Protein product: CASGGDRGIYGYTF.

The genes are TRBV5-1 and TRBJ2-2; perhaps TRBD2 as D (7 bases). Looked up from germline, CDR1 is SGHRS and CDR2 is YFSETQ. Deletions cut 4 bases from V and 0 bases from J, with 10 bases between. The CDR3 is 15 amino acids. The CDR3 loop reads CASSAGDTNTGELFF. CDR3 in DNA: TGCGCCAGCAGCGCGGGGGACACGAACACCGGGGAGCTGTTTTTT.

The gene calls are TRBV5-1 and TRBJ2-3, with D possibly matching TRBD2 (6 bases). Germline CDR1 is SGHRS and CDR2 is YFSETQ. Trimming cost V 9 bases and J 5 bases, with 22 bases left between them. This CDR3 is 15 amino acids long. CDR3 nucleotide sequence: TGCGCCACCCAAAAGAACCGGGACTTAGAAGATACGCAGTATTTT. This codes for CATQKNRDLEDTQYF.